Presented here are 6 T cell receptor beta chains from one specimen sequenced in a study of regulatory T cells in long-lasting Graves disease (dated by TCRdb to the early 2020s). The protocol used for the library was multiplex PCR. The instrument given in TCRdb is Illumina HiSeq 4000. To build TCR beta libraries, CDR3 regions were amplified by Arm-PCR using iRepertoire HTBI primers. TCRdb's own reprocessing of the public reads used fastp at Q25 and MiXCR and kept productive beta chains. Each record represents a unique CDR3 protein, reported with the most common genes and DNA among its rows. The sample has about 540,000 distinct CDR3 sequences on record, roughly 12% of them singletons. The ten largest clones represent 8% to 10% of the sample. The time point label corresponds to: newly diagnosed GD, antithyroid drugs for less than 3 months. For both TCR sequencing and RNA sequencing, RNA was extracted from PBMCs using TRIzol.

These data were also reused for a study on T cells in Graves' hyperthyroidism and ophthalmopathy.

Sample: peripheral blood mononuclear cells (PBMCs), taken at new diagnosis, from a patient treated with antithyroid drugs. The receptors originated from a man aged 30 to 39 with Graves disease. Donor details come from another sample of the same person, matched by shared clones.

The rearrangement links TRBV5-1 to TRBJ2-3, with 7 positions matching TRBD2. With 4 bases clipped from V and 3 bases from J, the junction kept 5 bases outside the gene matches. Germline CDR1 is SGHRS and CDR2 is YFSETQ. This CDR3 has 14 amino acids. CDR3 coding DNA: TGCGCCAGCAGCACCGGACTAGATACAGATACGCAGTATTTT. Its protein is CASSTGLDTDTQYF. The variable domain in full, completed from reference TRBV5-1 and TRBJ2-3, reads KAGVTQTPRYLIKTRGQQVTLSCSPISGHRSVSWYQQTPGQGLQFLFEYFSETQRNKGNFPGRFSGRQFSNSRSEMNVSTLELGDSALYLCASSTGLDTDTQYFGPGTRLTVL.

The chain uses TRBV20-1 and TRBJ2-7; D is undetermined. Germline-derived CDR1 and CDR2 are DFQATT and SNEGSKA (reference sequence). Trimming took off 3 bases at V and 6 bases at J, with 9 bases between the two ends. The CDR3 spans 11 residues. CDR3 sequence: CSASDPTEQYF. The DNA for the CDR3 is TGCAGTGCTAGTGACCCGACCGAGCAGTACTTC.

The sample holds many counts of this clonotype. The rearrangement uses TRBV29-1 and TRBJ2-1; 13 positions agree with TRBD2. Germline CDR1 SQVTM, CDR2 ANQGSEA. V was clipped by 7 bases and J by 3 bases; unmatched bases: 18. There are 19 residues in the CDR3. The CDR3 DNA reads TGCAGCGCTAACTGGGGGGGTGGACTAGCGGGAGAGCGCTACAATGAGCAGTTCTTC. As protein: CSANWGGGLAGERYNEQFF.

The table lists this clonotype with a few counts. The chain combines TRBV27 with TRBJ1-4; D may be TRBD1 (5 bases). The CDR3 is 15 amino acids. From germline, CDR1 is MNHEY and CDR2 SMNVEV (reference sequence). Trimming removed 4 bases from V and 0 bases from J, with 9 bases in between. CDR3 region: CASSSGTSTNEKLFF. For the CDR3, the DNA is TGTGCCAGCAGTTCGGGGACTTCAACTAATGAAAAACTGTTTTTT.

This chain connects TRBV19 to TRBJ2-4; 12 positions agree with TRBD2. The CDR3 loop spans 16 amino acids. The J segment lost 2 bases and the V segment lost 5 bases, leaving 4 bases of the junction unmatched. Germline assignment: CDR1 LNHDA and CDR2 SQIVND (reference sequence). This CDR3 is CASSVTSGRPKNIQYF. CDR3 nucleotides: TGTGCCAGTAGTGTCACTAGCGGGAGGCCCAAAAACATTCAGTACTTC.

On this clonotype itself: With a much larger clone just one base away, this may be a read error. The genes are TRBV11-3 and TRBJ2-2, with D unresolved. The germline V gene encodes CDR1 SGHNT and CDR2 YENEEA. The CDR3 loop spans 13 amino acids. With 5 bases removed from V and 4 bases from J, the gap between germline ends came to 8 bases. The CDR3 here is CASSQDPTGELFF. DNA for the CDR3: TGTGCCAGCAGCCAAGATCCCACCGGGGAGCTGTTTTTT.